This T cell receptor beta chain was documented in a study of liver allograft versus peripheral blood T cells (dated by TCRdb to 2018 to 2020). Context from the whole study: The study compared T cell receptor repertoires found within transplanted livers against repertoires in the peripheral blood of liver transplant recipients. The paper's findings and limits, for the study overall: The T cell receptor repertoires within liver allografts were reported to be different from the T cell receptor repertoires detected in peripheral blood.

This clonotype is judged large (0.1 to 1%). The target of this receptor is not known. No much larger clone exists at a distance of one base, and base qualities are not known. Sequenced on an Illumina MiSeq. TCRdb trimmed the raw reads at Q25, called clones with MiXCR and kept productive beta chains. Entries are consolidated by CDR3 protein sequence, retaining the most common genes and DNA. The table for this sample lists under 600 distinct CDR3 sequences; approximately 17% of them were counted only once. The ten top clones hold approximately 15% of the sample. Trimming at the junction amounts to 5 bases on V and 4 bases on J, and the germline ends lie 18 bases apart. Taken from the germline V gene, the CDR1 and CDR2 loops are MNHEY and SVGEGT. Including the terminal cysteine and phenylalanine, the CDR3 comprises 15 residues. Left in the record is the CDR3 DNA by itself, 45 bases read in frame from the first base.

The sequence joins TRBV6-2 or TRBV6-3 to TRBJ2-7; the D gene cannot be named for sure. This receptor was taken from a human patient who had a liver transplant. Some T cells present after a transplant may be cells of the graft donor. CDR3 protein: CASSQPFRLLYEQYF. The base sequence is TGTGCCAGCAGTCAGCCATTCAGACTCTTATACGAGCAGTACTTC.